This entry features one T cell receptor beta chain sequence. Its target antigen remains unknown. The record has no base qualities; no much larger clone is one base away. The cohort was made up of approximately 700 healthy bone marrow donors. At the time of sampling, all cohort members were nominally healthy, though unrecorded immune exposures were likely present. The donor was CMV seronegative and was included in the group of around 320 seronegative cohort members. A peripheral blood sample was provided by each donor, and peripheral blood mononuclear cells were used for TCR beta sequencing. The Qiagen DNeasy Blood Extraction Kit was used to extract genomic DNA from the blood cell samples. This specimen comes from a study of cytomegalovirus exposure and HLA in healthy donors (dated by TCRdb to between 2016 and 2019). A note on the overall study: In an earlier analysis of approximately 640 of the donors, around 300 Gb of sequence data and 100 million or so unique TCR beta sequences from roughly 180 million T cells were reported. An early release covering 550 to 700 HLA-typed donors comprised around 300 gigabases of sequencing data and 65 million to 100 million unique TCR sequences. Of the roughly 400 genotyped donors, roughly 85% fell in the genetic ancestry cluster associated with self-reported Caucasian donors. The study aimed to test whether cataloging public T cell receptors could reveal signatures of past pathogen exposure. The study profiled the T cell repertoires of approximately 700 subjects by immunosequencing and related them to cytomegalovirus serostatus. Besides the first cohort of 500 to 700 subjects, a separate validation cohort made up of 90 to 150 different subjects was used. The study combined high-throughput TCR immunosequencing, statistical association of individual TCRs with disease status, and machine learning to predict cytomegalovirus infection status. A later analysis re-examined previously published TCR beta repertoires from more than 550 donors and added high-resolution HLA genotyping to investigate patterns of TCR occurrence. Rather than drawing on any new phenotypic data, the later analysis identified candidate immune exposures from TCR beta sequences and the way those sequences occurred across donors. An earlier analysis of approximately 640 of the donors applied high-throughput TCR beta sequencing to assess whether each TCR beta V gene segment acted as functional or pseudogenic. Donor age, sex, ethnicity and CMV serostatus were collected together with the repertoire data. In a later genetic analysis, genome-wide SNP genotypes for about three fifths of the roughly 670 donors were used, and that subset was treated as a discovery cohort. Every repertoire in the discovery cohort had been generated on one and the same sequencing platform. Class I and class II HLA loci were covered by the typing at four-digit resolution. Typing coverage differed by locus: A, B, C, DRB1 and DQB1 were typed in about 620-630 donors, DQA1 in about 500, DPA1 in 600 to 610, and DPB1 in about 450. Roughly five DR-DQ haplotypes were handled as single units for association and clustering, since linkage in the cohort was strong. On average, about 240,000 unique TCR beta nucleotide sequences were sequenced per donor among a few hundred genotyped donors of the cohort, with about 19% of those sequences being non-productive.

The paper's findings and limits, for the study overall: According to a later genetic analysis, donors in an Asian-associated ancestry cluster had fewer N-insertions in productive TCRs than the approximately 650-donor mean. Several of the top co-occurrence clusters appeared to be linked to parvovirus B19, influenza, CMV and Epstein-Barr virus, according to a later analysis. When HLA alleles, especially DR and DQ, strongly co-occurred, attributing TCR associations to individual alleles was difficult. In a later analysis, TCR association rates were found to vary across HLA loci, with the most associated TCRs seen for DRB1 alleles and the fewest for HLA-C alleles. The earlier analysis of 587 of the donors excluded over 15 rarely observed V segments, including chromosome 9 orphons, because counts were too low. The presence/absence analyses assumed that sequencing depth was roughly uniform across donors, and that assumption may not be true. Correlated functional status among segregating V segments might be attributable to linkage disequilibrium, but an unknown experimental factor could not be ruled out. This cohort had only TCR beta chains sequenced, and the lack of alpha or paired-chain data limited which features could be detected. The only immune exposure information available for the cohort was CMV serostatus. While some public TCRs were present in many individuals, most TCR sequences turned up only very rarely across donors. According to the authors, the approach could potentially be generalized to other disease states and immunological phenotypes. The sequencing pipeline was judged likely to have produced a cluster of highly shared sequence variants as a technical artifact. The classifier was reported to diagnose cytomegalovirus status with high specificity and sensitivity in both the original cohort and the validation cohort. In a later analysis, HLA-associated TCR beta chains were found to be more clonally expanded and to have lower generation probabilities than equally common non-associated chains. Because HLA typing was missing for some donors at each locus, association tests included only the typed subset. A later analysis found that most CMV-associated TCR beta chains appeared HLA-restricted, with HLA associations seemingly driven largely by CMV exposure. An association between a missense DCLRE1C variant and V-gene and J-gene trimming of TCR beta chains was found in a later genetic analysis and replicated in an independent cohort. An earlier analysis of around 600 of the donors showed that most TCR beta V segments appeared in productive rearrangements either about 87% or about 30% of the time, which broadly matched IMGT annotations. Specific HLA alleles were associated with roughly 16,000 TCR beta sequences at a false discovery rate of 0.05 in a later analysis. A further reported finding was that TCR beta sequences accurately predicted the HLA-A and HLA-B alleles for most subjects in the first cohort. Some IMGT-functional V segments, including TRBV6-2 and TRBV6-3, could not be told apart with the 87-base-pair reads, so those segments were excluded. In vitro tests confirmed that a few of the cytomegalovirus-associated TCR beta chains recognize cytomegalovirus antigens. In the study, 150 to 200 TCR beta chains were listed as associated with cytomegalovirus.

Based on the germline V gene, the CDR1 and CDR2 sequences are SGHTA and FQGNSA. V was cut back by 4 bases and J by 0 bases, leaving a gap of 23 bases between them. From its cysteine to its phenylalanine, the CDR3 spans 19 amino acids. This entry keeps only the CDR3 DNA: 57 bases, framed from base 1. Libraries were built with the immunoSEQ multiplex PCR assay. The multiplex PCR relied on a mix of 60 forward primers for TCR Vbeta segments and 13 reverse primers for TCR Jbeta segments. A multiplex PCR assay on genomic DNA amplified the CDR3 region of rearranged TCR beta genes. The Illumina HiSeq System was used to sequence the amplified TCR beta libraries as 87-base-pair reads. Turning to the authors' computational methods: In a later analysis, approximately 74 million unique TCR beta chains were counted across the 666 repertoires, and roughly 11 million of these chains were shared by at least two donors. Raw reads were error-corrected and collapsed into unique sequences with a nearest-neighbor algorithm that merged closely related sequences to remove PCR and sequencing errors. V, D and J gene segments were assigned by aligning CDR3 sequences to IMGT reference sequences. For a sequence to be retained, at least a six-nucleotide match to both a V gene segment and a J gene segment was required. Rearrangements were called productive when the CDR3 lacked stop codons and stayed in frame with V and J; all others were non-productive. CDR3 was defined by IMGT convention, running from the second conserved V-encoded cysteine to the conserved J-encoded phenylalanine. The earlier analysis of 587 of the donors excluded sequences that lacked an unambiguous match to a single V gene segment. In an earlier analysis of several hundred of the donors, V segments were called functional above 56.7% productive rearrangements and were called segregating when the between-donor standard deviation exceeded 5%. A statistical classification framework was built to diagnose cytomegalovirus status from the catalog of TCR beta chain sequences. A later analysis assigned V and J genes by comparing TCR nucleotide sequences with IMGT/GENE-DB human TR gene sequences. The TCRdist pipeline was used in a later analysis to assign CDR3 sequences and most-parsimonious VDJ recombination scenarios. In a later analysis, every TCR beta chain was defined by the combination of its CDR3 amino acid sequence and its V-gene family, and reads without a unique V-gene family were dropped. To address suspected cross-contamination and a sequencing artifact, a later analysis removed approximately 600 highly shared, low-generation-probability nucleotide sequences. A later analysis calculated a clonal expansion index for each public chain from normalized within-repertoire ranks of inferred template counts. In a later analysis, generation probabilities were computed using a VDJ recombination model fitted to out-of-frame rearrangements, and the results were checked against IGoR. Hypergeometric tests were used in a later analysis to score TCR-TCR, TCR-HLA and TCR-CMV co-occurrence, with a repertoire-size bias correction applied to the TCR pairs. In a later analysis, false discovery rates were estimated by permuting HLA or CMV assignments 20 times. In a later analysis, co-occurring TCRs were grouped using DBSCAN, and TCRdist sequence similarity was added for clustering within HLA-allele-positive subsets. Repertoires with fewer than 30,000 or more than 120,000 public chains were left out of co-occurrence clustering, as were several repertoires with anomalous nucleotide sharing. TCRdb's version of the immuneACCESS table is confined to in-frame rearrangements and falls short of the full clone set. An unresolved V gene accounts for under half of the shortfall where checked; the remainder is of unknown origin. V and J calls plus clone size are reproduced from that table; the DNA served to infer D and trimming. The sample table shows around 98,000 clones, and 80% to 90% are seen once. The top ten hold around 1.5% of the sample.

Sequenced input: PBMCs. The V gene is TRBV7-2 and the J gene is TRBJ2-3; tentative D gene TRBD2, with 5 bases matching. The sequence derives from a middle-aged man in good health and CMV-seronegative. The CDR3 region: CASSSWGLVATTSTDTQYF. The base sequence is TGTGCCAGCAGCTCATGGGGTTTAGTAGCGACCACTAGCACAGATACGCAGTATTTT.